This T cell receptor beta chain emerged from a study of T-cell reconstitution after alpha-beta-depleted transplantation in children. The germline V gene has CDR1 MDHEN and CDR2 SYDVKM. V lost 2 bases and J 9 bases, leaving 14 bases between the germline ends. The CDR3 covers 14 residues. This sample's TCRbeta library carried unique molecular identifier barcodes. MiXCR was run by TCRdb on the PCR reads, yielding one entry per CDR3 protein. The table includes roughly 340,000 distinct CDR3 sequences, 15% to 20% detected once. The clonotype was recovered from a male patient aged 2 to 9 who had a stem cell transplant for acute lymphoblastic leukemia, so the T cells may come from the graft donor. The rearrangement joins TRBV28 to TRBJ2-1; no clear D gene. The sample was PBMCs, mostly from graft donor cells, taken 360 days after TCRalphabeta/CD19-depleted stem cell transplant. In DNA, the CDR3 is TGTGCCAGCAGTTTACCCGCCTTGGTAATTGAGCAGTTCTTC. Translation: CASSLPALVIEQFF. The full variable domain, completed using reference TRBV28 and TRBJ2-1, is DVKVTQSSRYLVKRTGEKVFLECVQDMDHENMFWYRQDPGLGLRLIYFSYDVKMKEKGDIPEGYSVSREKKERFSLILESASTNQTSMYLCASSLPALVIEQFFGPGTRLTVL.